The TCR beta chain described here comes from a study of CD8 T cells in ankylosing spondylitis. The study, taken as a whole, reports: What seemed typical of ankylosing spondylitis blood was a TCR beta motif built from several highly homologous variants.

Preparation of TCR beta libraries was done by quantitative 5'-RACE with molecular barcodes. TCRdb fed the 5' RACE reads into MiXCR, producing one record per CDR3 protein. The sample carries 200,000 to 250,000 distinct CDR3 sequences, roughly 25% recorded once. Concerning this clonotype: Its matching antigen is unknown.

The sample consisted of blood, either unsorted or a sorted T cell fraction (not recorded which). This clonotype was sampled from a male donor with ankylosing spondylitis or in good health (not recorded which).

In DNA form, the CDR3 reads TGCAGTGCCAAAGGGGTGGCCAAAAACATTCAGTACTTC. This codes for CSAKGVAKNIQYF. The V call is TRBV20-1, the J call TRBJ2-4; perhaps TRBD1 as D (5 bases). This CDR3 has 13 amino acids. Germline V gene lookup returns CDR1 DFQATT and CDR2 SNEGSKA (reference sequence). Trimming cost V 6 bases and J 1 base, with 10 bases left between them.